Detailed here is one T cell receptor (beta chain). This sample was taken from a study of blood T cell repertoires in COVID-19. Overall study context: Italy, Spain and the United States were the sources of the convalescent and acute COVID-19 samples. PBMCs, B-cell-depleted T cells, or T cells provided the cDNA or gDNA that made up the material.

In the original processing: Estimation of nucleated cell counts relied on the amplification of reference gene primers. Using immunoSEQ multiplex PCR, the repertoire was profiled, and TCRdb retains in-frame clones only, with some absent. That table gives V, J and clone size, and the DNA gave D and trimming. The sample holds 93,000 or so clones, roughly nine tenths seen once. The germline V gene has CDR1 SEHNR and CDR2 FQNEAQ (reference sequence). The CDR3 spans 19 residues. V gave up 4 bases and J gave up 0 bases; unmatched junction bases: 17. The rearrangement joins TRBV7-9 to TRBJ2-5; 7 bases map to TRBD2. Material for sequencing was peripheral blood. This sequence was found in a woman aged 60-75 years with acute or convalescent COVID-19. DNA for the CDR3: TGTGCCAGCAGCTCCCTCTGGAGCGCGGGAGCTTCCTACCAAGAGACCCAGTACTTC. Protein sequence: CASSSLWSAGASYQETQYF.